This T cell receptor (beta chain) appears in the sequencing data of a study of tumor-infiltrating lymphocytes in oesophageal squamous cell carcinoma. This clonotype was found many times. Deletions cut 2 bases from V and 6 bases from J, with 14 bases between. Germline CDR1 and CDR2: KGHSH and LQKENI. There are 14 residues in the CDR3. TCRdb reprocessed the PCR reads with MiXCR, giving one entry per CDR3 protein. The data contain roughly 16,000 distinct CDR3 sequences, less than 50% of them singletons. The sequenced material came from normal esophageal tissue next to the tumor. The rearrangement links TRBV18 to TRBJ2-7, with D uncertain. The TCR sequence derives from a female donor with esophageal squamous cell carcinoma. The chain's CDR3 is CASSPSPAQAEQYF. The CDR3 nucleotides are TGTGCCAGCTCACCATCGCCTGCCCAAGCCGAGCAGTACTTC.